Following are 22 T cell receptor beta chains from one sample sequenced in a study of beta chain features in type 1 diabetes (dated by TCRdb to the late 2010s). The protocol used for the library was the immunoSEQ multiplex PCR assay. The entire isolated RNA was reverse transcribed using the High Capacity cDNA Reverse Transcription Kit, and thus expressed TCRB transcripts were sequenced. TCRdb limited this immuneACCESS table to in-frame rearrangements with V and J called. A share of clones is missing; checked studies link under half to unresolved V genes, and the rest is unexplained. This sample has 900,000 or so clones in its table, and roughly a sixth of those were observed once. About 0.02% of the sample belongs to the ten largest clones. What was sequenced was naive CD4+ T cells from blood. Explained via the paper, the cell subset or site label denotes: true naive CD4+ T cells. The receptors derive from a woman between 18 and 30 years old in good health.

The rearrangement uses TRBV11-2 and TRBJ2-1, with D uncertain. In germline, CDR1 is SGHAT, CDR2 FQNNGV. V was trimmed by 1 base and J by 11 bases, leaving 12 bases between them. The CDR3 is 13 amino acids. The CDR3 is CASSLGTPMKQFF. DNA for the CDR3: TGTGCCAGCAGCTTAGGGACCCCAATGAAGCAGTTCTTC.

This clone has just a few counts. The V call is TRBV7-9, the J call TRBJ2-1; perhaps TRBD2 as D (5 bases). The CDR3 runs to 12 residues. The V gene's germline CDR1 is SEHNR and CDR2 FQNEAQ (reference sequence). The V and J ends lost 2 bases and 9 bases respectively, with 8 bases between them. CDR3 sequence (DNA): TGTGCCAGCAGCTTATCTAGCCCTGAGCAGTTCTTC. Its translation is CASSLSSPEQFF.

This clone was picked up a small number of times. The chain has TRBV5-1 and TRBJ2-2; TRBD1 matches 8 bases. V shed 6 bases, J shed 1 base, and the junction held 11 bases outside the gene matches. Germline CDR1 is SGHRS and CDR2 is YFSETQ. CDR3 length: 17 residues. CDR3 coding DNA: TGCGCCAGCACGTACGCACCCGGGACAGGGAACACCGGGGAGCTGTTTTTT. This codes for CASTYAPGTGNTGELFF.

There are a few counts of this clone. The chain employs TRBV6-1 and TRBJ1-1, with unresolved D. Germline values: CDR1 MNHNS, CDR2 SASEGT. V dropped 5 bases and J dropped 4 bases, with 14 bases sitting between them. The CDR3 covers 14 residues. CDR3 sequence (DNA): TGTGCCAGCAGTAATCAGGATTGGGGCACTGAAGCTTTCTTT. Translated: CASSNQDWGTEAFF.

This clone has just a few counts. V gene TRBV4-1 combines with J gene TRBJ2-2; TRBD1 matches at 9 bases. J gave up 7 bases and V 0 bases, and 12 bases lay outside the gene matches. The germline gives CDR1 MGHRA, CDR2 YSYEKL. The CDR3 runs to 18 residues. The CDR3 spells CASSQDSIGQGYFGELFF. Here the CDR3 DNA reads TGCGCCAGCAGCCAAGATAGTATCGGACAGGGGTATTTCGGGGAGCTGTTTTTT.

This chain joins TRBV28 and TRBJ2-7; 11 bases are shared with TRBD2. With 5 bases clipped from V and 4 bases from J, the junction kept 7 bases outside the gene matches. Germline V gene sequence: CDR1 MDHEN, CDR2 SYDVKM. CDR3 length: 15 residues. CDR3 protein: CASSPQASGRYEQYF. The DNA of the CDR3 is TGTGCCAGCAGTCCTCAGGCTAGCGGGAGGTACGAGCAGTACTTC.

This clone came up once. The CDR3 sequence: CASSLGPGINYEQYF. The CDR3 DNA is TGTGCCAGCAGCTTGGGGCCCGGGATTAACTACGAGCAGTACTTC. This chain links TRBV5-6 with TRBJ2-5, with D perhaps TRBD2 (5 bases). The tail of the sequence fits TRBJ2-7 better, so the J call may be wrong. This CDR3 comprises 15 residues. CDR1 and CDR2 from the germline V gene are SGHDT and YYEEEE.

This clone has more than one count but fewer than ten. The V and J genes are TRBV15 and TRBJ2-1; 9 nucleotides match TRBD2. The CDR3 spans 20 residues. V trimming: 1 base; J trimming: 5 bases; junction bases outside the gene matches: 18. Germline V gene data show CDR1 as LNHNV and CDR2 as YYDKDF (reference sequence). The CDR3 DNA sequence: TGTGCCACCAGCAGAGGCCGTTGGGGGCGGGCTAGCGGGGTCGACAATGAGCAGTTCTTC. This codes for CATSRGRWGRASGVDNEQFF.

This clone has more than one count but fewer than ten. The V gene is TRBV9, the J gene TRBJ2-7; 8 bases match TRBD1. The germline V gene encodes CDR1 SGDLS and CDR2 YYNGEE. The CDR3 is 16 amino acids. V shed 0 bases, J shed 1 base, and the junction held 6 bases outside the gene matches. The DNA of the CDR3 is TGTGCCAGCAGCGTAGTGCGGGGACAGGCTTCCTACGAGCAGTACTTC. Encoded protein: CASSVVRGQASYEQYF.

The chain is built from TRBV19 and TRBJ2-2; D gene unclear. Germline V gives CDR1 LNHDA, CDR2 SQIVND (reference sequence). V dropped 3 bases and J dropped 4 bases, with 12 bases sitting between them. This CDR3 has 15 residues. CDR3 nucleotides: TGTGCCAGTAGTATTTTGGGTACGACCACCGGGGAGCTGTTTTTT. Translating it yields CASSILGTTTGELFF.

In its sample, this clone was seen a few times. This rearrangement joins TRBV6-5 to TRBJ2-2; D is tentatively TRBD1 or TRBD2 (5 bases each). CDR3 length: 15 amino acids. The V end was cut by 7 bases, the J end by 0 bases, with 12 bases between. Germline CDR1 MNHEY, CDR2 SVGAGI. CDR3 bases: TGTGCCAGCACTCGGGGACGGACGAACACCGGGGAGCTGTTTTTT. It yields the protein CASTRGRTNTGELFF.

The chain recombines TRBV4-1 with TRBJ2-3, with 7 positions matching TRBD2. The CDR3 is 17 amino acids. CDR1 MGHRA and CDR2 YSYEKL come from the germline V gene. V trimming: 2 bases; J trimming: 4 bases; junction bases outside the gene matches: 12. CDR3 nucleotide sequence: TGCGCCAGCAGCCAACACCCGGCGGGGGAACGCGCAGATACGCAGTATTTT. Translating it yields CASSQHPAGERADTQYF.

This clone has a handful of counts. This chain connects TRBV27 to TRBJ1-3; no clear D gene. The CDR3 contains 13 residues. Germline-derived CDR1 and CDR2 are MNHEY and SMNVEV (reference sequence). V was pared by 6 bases and J by 4 bases, with 10 bases between. Here the CDR3 reads CASRRLQGNTIYF. The DNA for the CDR3 is TGTGCCAGCAGGAGGTTGCAGGGAAACACCATATATTTT.

The chain joins TRBV7-8 to TRBJ2-1; 9 bases line up with TRBD1. J gave up 7 bases and V 2 bases, and 9 bases lay outside the gene matches. The CDR3 covers 16 residues. CDR1 is SGHVS and CDR2 is FQNEAQ in the germline V gene. The CDR3 protein is CASSLPTGGGTNEQFF. The CDR3 DNA reads as TGTGCCAGCAGCTTACCCACAGGGGGCGGGACAAATGAGCAGTTCTTC.

The chain links TRBV4-3 to TRBJ2-2, with TRBD2 matching over 9 bases. Trimming at V came to 5 bases and at J to 6 bases, leaving 4 bases not matched to a gene. This CDR3 has 14 amino acids. Germline V CDR1 and CDR2: LGHNA, YSLEER. This chain's CDR3 is CASSSRLAAGELFF. The CDR3, as DNA: TGCGCCAGCAGCTCGCGACTAGCGGCCGGGGAGCTGTTTTTT.

This clone was counted only a few times. The chain joins TRBV2 to TRBJ2-6; no reliable D call. The V and J ends lost 6 bases and 0 bases respectively, with 6 bases between them. In germline, CDR1 is SNHLY, CDR2 FYNNEI. CDR3 length: 14 residues. CDR3 residues: CASSTISGANVLTF. In nucleotides, the CDR3 is TGTGCCAGCAGCACGATCTCTGGGGCCAACGTCCTGACTTTC.

CDR3 sequence (DNA): TGTGCCAGCTCACGAAGTGGCCTAGCGGGTAGCACAGATACGCAGTATTTT. It encodes CASSRSGLAGSTDTQYF. The V gene is TRBV18, the J gene TRBJ2-3; TRBD2 matches 8 bases. This CDR3 is built from 17 residues. The J segment lost 0 bases and the V segment lost 4 bases, leaving 9 bases of the junction unmatched. CDR1 is KGHSH, CDR2 LQKENI, per germline. Based on the CDR3 plus reference TRBV18 and TRBJ2-3, the full variable domain is NAGVMQNPRHLVRRRGQEARLRCSPMKGHSHVYWYRQLPEEGLKFMVYLQKENIIDESGMPKERFSAEFPKEGPSILRIQQVVRGDSAAYFCASSRSGLAGSTDTQYFGPGTRLTVL.

This chain uses TRBV15 with TRBJ2-3; TRBD2 matches 8 bases. V trimming: 2 bases; J trimming: 8 bases; junction bases outside the gene matches: 12. CDR1 and CDR2 from the germline V gene are LNHNV and YYDKDF (reference sequence). The CDR3 runs to 16 residues. The CDR3 sequence is CATSRPRAGALVTQYF. CDR3 in DNA: TGTGCCACCAGCAGACCCCGAGCGGGAGCGTTGGTTACGCAGTATTTT.

Concerning this clone: The sample carries other DNA sequences with the same CDR3. The genes are TRBV10-3 and TRBJ1-2; a possible D gene is TRBD1 (6 bases). CDR3 length: 12 amino acids. Trimming removed 3 bases at V and 4 bases at J, with 6 bases between. Germline loops: CDR1 ENHRY, CDR2 SYGVKD. The CDR3 DNA reads as TGTGCCATCAGTGACAGGGGCTATGGCTACACCTTC. Translation gives CAISDRGYGYTF.

The sample holds a few counts of this clone. The rearrangement links TRBV7-9 to TRBJ2-1; D is possibly TRBD2 (6 bases). The CDR3 is made up of 12 amino acids. In germline, CDR1 is SEHNR, CDR2 FQNEAQ (reference sequence). The V end lost 0 bases, the J end lost 13 bases, and 10 bases lay between the germline ends. The CDR3 is CASSLARDSQFF. CDR3 nucleotide sequence: TGTGCCAGCAGCTTAGCCCGGGACTCACAGTTCTTC. Based on the CDR3 plus reference TRBV7-9 and TRBJ2-1, the full variable domain is DTGVSQNPRHKITKRGQNVTFRCDPISEHNRLYWYRQTLGQGPEFLTYFQNEAQLEKSRLLSDRFSAERPKGSFSTLEIQRTEQGDSAMYLCASSLARDSQFFGPGTRLTVL.

This clone was detected a few times. V usage is TRBV7-8 and J usage is TRBJ1-1; no clear D. CDR1 is SGHVS, CDR2 FQNEAQ, per germline. V lost 0 bases and J lost 7, with 18 bases in between. This CDR3 region has 16 residues. CDR3 nucleotides: TGTGCCAGCAGCTTAGCGATCCGGACGGAACGCCTTGAAGCTTTCTTT. Residues: CASSLAIRTERLEAFF.

The genes are TRBV7-8 and TRBJ1-5; D unresolved. The V and J ends lost 0 bases and 3 bases respectively, with 9 bases between them. The CDR3 covers 15 residues. Germline lookup yields CDR1 SGHVS and CDR2 FQNEAQ. The CDR3 DNA follows: TGTGCCAGCAGCTTAGCGGCGGGGAACAATCAGCCCCAGCATTTT. Encoded protein: CASSLAAGNNQPQHF.